These T cell receptor beta chains were read from a single sample in a study of naive and memory T cell subsets. TCRdb re-called the UMI-ligation and nested PCR reads through MiXCR, storing one row per CDR3 protein. The data show roughly 150,000 distinct CDR3 sequences, roughly 22% seen once. Sequencing was performed on naive CD4+ T cells from blood. These receptor sequences come from a human donor in good health. Both conserved end residues are part of each CDR3. Each record gives: V gene, clone size, CDR3 length, D gene, J gene, CDR3 protein, CDR3 DNA. The D gene is left open where the match is weak. Clone size is stated in some rows and not others, as once, few, many or a class when expanded.

V gene: TRBV7-9
clone size: few
CDR3 length: 15
D gene: -
J gene: TRBJ1-1
CDR3 protein: CASSRVAGAVTEAFF
CDR3 DNA: TGTGCCAGCAGCCGAGTAGCAGGGGCTGTCACTGAAGCTTTCTTT

V gene: TRBV2
clone size: many
CDR3 length: 15
D gene: TRBD2
J gene: TRBJ2-3
CDR3 protein: CASRWTSGNTDTQYF
CDR3 DNA: TGTGCCAGCAGGTGGACTAGCGGTAACACAGATACGCAGTATTTT

V gene: TRBV5-1
clone size: few
CDR3 length: 15
D gene: TRBD1
J gene: TRBJ2-1
CDR3 protein: CASRHGQGSPNEQFF
CDR3 DNA: TGCGCCAGCAGGCACGGACAGGGGTCCCCCAATGAGCAGTTCTTC

V gene: TRBV20-1
clone size: -
CDR3 length: 16
D gene: TRBD2
J gene: TRBJ2-1
CDR3 protein: CSARKTGTSEYNEQFF
CDR3 DNA: TGCAGTGCTAGAAAGACCGGGACTAGCGAATACAATGAGCAGTTCTTC

V gene: TRBV7-9
clone size: few
CDR3 length: 15
D gene: -
J gene: TRBJ2-5
CDR3 protein: CASSRLVRSQETQYF
CDR3 DNA: TGTGCCAGCAGCCGATTGGTACGGTCTCAAGAGACCCAGTACTTC

V gene: TRBV5-5
clone size: -
CDR3 length: 20
D gene: -
J gene: TRBJ2-1
CDR3 protein: CASSLIGGGGYSNRPGEQFF
CDR3 DNA: TGTGCCAGCAGCTTGATTGGAGGAGGGGGCTATAGCAACCGCCCGGGAGAGCAGTTCTTC

V gene: TRBV12-3/TRBV12-4
clone size: -
CDR3 length: 12
D gene: -
J gene: TRBJ1-5
CDR3 protein: CASTRTDQPQHF
CDR3 DNA: TGTGCCAGCACCCGGACCGATCAGCCCCAGCATTTT

V gene: TRBV27
clone size: -
CDR3 length: 18
D gene: TRBD2
J gene: TRBJ2-3
CDR3 protein: CASKRLAGVAGFTDTQYF
CDR3 DNA: TGTGCCAGCAAAAGACTAGCGGGAGTCGCGGGTTTCACAGATACGCAGTATTTT

V gene: TRBV12-3/TRBV12-4
clone size: few
CDR3 length: 16
D gene: -
J gene: TRBJ2-2
CDR3 protein: CASTQRNFPNTGELFF
CDR3 DNA: TGTGCCAGCACCCAAAGAAACTTCCCGAACACCGGGGAGCTGTTTTTT

V gene: TRBV12-3/TRBV12-4
clone size: -
CDR3 length: 13
D gene: -
J gene: TRBJ1-5
CDR3 protein: CASSFGGGQPQHF
CDR3 DNA: TGTGCCAGCAGTTTTGGGGGAGGGCAGCCCCAGCATTTT

V gene: TRBV24-1
clone size: many
CDR3 length: 14
D gene: -
J gene: TRBJ2-1
CDR3 protein: CATGEAGGSNEQFF
CDR3 DNA: TGTGCCACCGGGGAGGCTGGGGGATCCAATGAGCAGTTCTTC

V gene: TRBV18
clone size: few
CDR3 length: 13
D gene: -
J gene: TRBJ2-3
CDR3 protein: CASSPLRADTQYF
CDR3 DNA: TGTGCCAGCTCACCACTTAGGGCAGATACGCAGTATTTT

V gene: TRBV7-9
clone size: -
CDR3 length: 15
D gene: TRBD2
J gene: TRBJ2-5
CDR3 protein: CASSLILAAQETQYF
CDR3 DNA: TGTGCCAGCAGCTTAATACTAGCGGCCCAAGAGACCCAGTACTTC

V gene: TRBV6-1
clone size: few
CDR3 length: 13
D gene: -
J gene: TRBJ1-6
CDR3 protein: CASSEGYYSPLHF
CDR3 DNA: TGTGCCAGCAGTGAAGGATACTATTCACCCCTCCACTTT

V gene: TRBV27
clone size: -
CDR3 length: 16
D gene: TRBD2
J gene: TRBJ2-3
CDR3 protein: CASRVPLAGGPDTQYF
CDR3 DNA: TGTGCCAGCAGAGTCCCACTAGCGGGAGGCCCAGATACGCAGTATTTT

V gene: TRBV19
clone size: -
CDR3 length: 16
D gene: -
J gene: TRBJ2-4
CDR3 protein: CASSIGRILAKNIQYF
CDR3 DNA: TGTGCCAGTAGTATTGGGAGAATACTAGCCAAAAACATTCAGTACTTC

V gene: TRBV10-3
clone size: few
CDR3 length: 14
D gene: TRBD1
J gene: TRBJ1-2
CDR3 protein: CAISDRGVGYGYTF
CDR3 DNA: TGTGCCATCAGTGACAGGGGGGTGGGCTATGGCTACACCTTC

V gene: TRBV28
clone size: -
CDR3 length: 15
D gene: TRBD1
J gene: TRBJ1-1
CDR3 protein: CASAPGTALNTEAFF
CDR3 DNA: TGTGCCAGCGCCCCTGGGACAGCCCTCAACACTGAAGCTTTCTTT

V gene: TRBV4-1
clone size: -
CDR3 length: 15
D gene: TRBD1
J gene: TRBJ1-1
CDR3 protein: CASSQTGTGGIEAFF
CDR3 DNA: TGCGCCAGCAGCCAGACAGGGACAGGGGGCATTGAAGCTTTCTTT

V gene: TRBV12-3/TRBV12-4
clone size: few
CDR3 length: 16
D gene: TRBD2
J gene: TRBJ2-7
CDR3 protein: CASSLSGTSSFYEQYF
CDR3 DNA: TGTGCCAGCAGTCTGTCTGGGACTAGCTCTTTCTACGAGCAGTACTTC

V gene: TRBV4-1
clone size: -
CDR3 length: 17
D gene: -
J gene: TRBJ2-2
CDR3 protein: CASSQVRQKSNTGELFF
CDR3 DNA: TGCGCCAGCAGCCAAGTGCGTCAAAAATCGAACACCGGGGAGCTGTTTTTT

V gene: TRBV30
clone size: -
CDR3 length: 15
D gene: TRBD2
J gene: TRBJ2-5
CDR3 protein: CAWSAGLAGGETQYF
CDR3 DNA: TGTGCCTGGAGTGCCGGACTAGCGGGAGGAGAGACCCAGTACTTC

V gene: TRBV19
clone size: -
CDR3 length: 13
D gene: TRBD2
J gene: TRBJ2-7
CDR3 protein: CASSTLAGGEQYF
CDR3 DNA: TGTGCCAGTAGTACACTAGCGGGAGGCGAGCAGTACTTC

V gene: TRBV10-1
clone size: few
CDR3 length: 14
D gene: -
J gene: TRBJ2-7
CDR3 protein: CASSESGGGKVQYF
CDR3 DNA: TGCGCCAGCAGTGAGTCGGGCGGCGGGAAAGTGCAGTACTTC

V gene: TRBV5-1
clone size: few
CDR3 length: 14
D gene: TRBD1
J gene: TRBJ1-5
CDR3 protein: CASSWGTGDQPQHF
CDR3 DNA: TGCGCCAGCAGCTGGGGGACAGGGGATCAGCCCCAGCATTTT

V gene: TRBV15
clone size: few
CDR3 length: 16
D gene: TRBD1
J gene: TRBJ1-5
CDR3 protein: CATSRARGYSNQPQHF
CDR3 DNA: TGTGCCACCAGCAGAGCCAGGGGGTATAGCAATCAGCCCCAGCATTTT

V gene: TRBV29-1
clone size: few
CDR3 length: 13
D gene: -
J gene: TRBJ1-1
CDR3 protein: CSSAGRGNTEAFF
CDR3 DNA: TGCAGCTCGGCGGGCAGGGGAAACACTGAAGCTTTCTTT

V gene: TRBV6-2/TRBV6-3
clone size: few
CDR3 length: 13
D gene: -
J gene: TRBJ2-2
CDR3 protein: CASSPAGYGELFF
CDR3 DNA: TGTGCCAGCAGTCCCGCTGGATACGGGGAGCTGTTTTTT

V gene: TRBV29-1
clone size: many
CDR3 length: 13
D gene: TRBD1
J gene: TRBJ1-2
CDR3 protein: CSVPGATGTRYTF
CDR3 DNA: TGCAGCGTTCCGGGAGCGACAGGGACTCGCTACACCTTC

V gene: TRBV5-1
clone size: -
CDR3 length: 16
D gene: TRBD2
J gene: TRBJ2-1
CDR3 protein: CASSLVRGRANREQFF
CDR3 DNA: TGCGCCAGCAGCTTGGTCCGCGGGAGGGCGAATAGGGAGCAGTTCTTC

V gene: TRBV29-1
clone size: -
CDR3 length: 12
D gene: -
J gene: TRBJ1-2
CDR3 protein: CSVGRDNGGYTF
CDR3 DNA: TGCAGCGTGGGCCGGGATAATGGTGGCTACACCTTC

V gene: TRBV2
clone size: few
CDR3 length: 14
D gene: -
J gene: TRBJ2-1
CDR3 protein: CASSERRGRNEQFF
CDR3 DNA: TGTGCCAGCAGTGAAAGGCGGGGGCGAAATGAGCAGTTCTTC

V gene: TRBV6-1
clone size: -
CDR3 length: 14
D gene: -
J gene: TRBJ2-7
CDR3 protein: CASSWTAPDYEQYF
CDR3 DNA: TGTGCCAGCAGTTGGACAGCCCCCGACTACGAGCAGTACTTC

V gene: TRBV7-6
clone size: many
CDR3 length: 17
D gene: TRBD2
J gene: TRBJ2-2
CDR3 protein: CASSRLAGGRNTGELFF
CDR3 DNA: TGTGCCAGCAGTCGACTAGCGGGAGGGCGAAACACCGGGGAGCTGTTTTTT

V gene: TRBV6-6
clone size: many
CDR3 length: 15
D gene: TRBD1
J gene: TRBJ2-1
CDR3 protein: CASTQSGDRGNEQFF
CDR3 DNA: TGTGCCAGCACCCAATCGGGCGACAGGGGCAATGAGCAGTTCTTC

V gene: TRBV12-3/TRBV12-4
clone size: -
CDR3 length: 12
D gene: -
J gene: TRBJ2-1
CDR3 protein: CASSPRDAKTSF
CDR3 DNA: TGTGCCAGCAGCCCTCGGGACGCCAAAACCTCCTTC

V gene: TRBV28
clone size: -
CDR3 length: 13
D gene: -
J gene: TRBJ1-2
CDR3 protein: CASSPWVMGGYTF
CDR3 DNA: TGTGCCAGCAGTCCTTGGGTGATGGGCGGCTACACCTTC

V gene: TRBV6-2/TRBV6-3
clone size: few
CDR3 length: 14
D gene: -
J gene: TRBJ1-1
CDR3 protein: CASRTPGHRPEAFF
CDR3 DNA: TGTGCCAGCAGGACACCGGGACATCGGCCTGAAGCTTTCTTT

V gene: TRBV12-3/TRBV12-4
clone size: -
CDR3 length: 17
D gene: -
J gene: TRBJ2-1
CDR3 protein: CASSFYSGGLSYNEQFF
CDR3 DNA: TGTGCCAGCAGTTTTTATAGCGGAGGCCTATCCTACAATGAGCAGTTCTTC

V gene: TRBV18
clone size: -
CDR3 length: 14
D gene: TRBD1
J gene: TRBJ1-5
CDR3 protein: CASSPRTGGQPQHF
CDR3 DNA: TGTGCCAGCTCACCACGGACAGGGGGTCAGCCCCAGCATTTT

V gene: TRBV29-1
clone size: few
CDR3 length: 13
D gene: TRBD1
J gene: TRBJ1-2
CDR3 protein: CSVEPGQGVGYTF
CDR3 DNA: TGCAGCGTTGAGCCGGGACAGGGGGTTGGCTACACCTTC

V gene: TRBV20-1
clone size: -
CDR3 length: 13
D gene: -
J gene: TRBJ2-7
CDR3 protein: CSARDLSRDEQYF
CDR3 DNA: TGCAGTGCTAGAGATCTTTCCAGGGACGAGCAGTACTTC